This T cell receptor (beta chain) was documented in a study of human versus mouse CDR3 diversity and MHC coevolution. Study information: The immunoSEQ assay reportedly detects one in 200,000 T cells.

Study results and limitations: Humans had the largest estimated TCR beta repertoire, 1.5 million to 2 million clonotypes. On average, humans showed more CDR3 deletions and insertions than mice.

The germline V gene encodes CDR1 LNHDA and CDR2 SQIVND (reference sequence). Germline trimming cut 4 bases from V and 2 bases from J; bases unmatched to any gene: 11. The CDR3 spans 16 residues. As regards this clone: Its antigen is currently unknown.

Repertoires were generated with immunoSEQ multiplex PCR, while TCRdb's copy carries only in-frame clones and drops some. Among roughly 86,000 clones listed, 85% to 95% were seen once. What was sequenced was naive CD4+ T cells from blood. Subset defined: CD45RO-negative CD62L-positive naive CD4 T cells. The chain carries TRBV19 and TRBJ2-7, with 7 nucleotides matching TRBD2. The origin of this receptor is a person between 25 and 70 years old in good health. CDR3 coding DNA: TGTGCCAGTAGTACTTCTATCGGGGGGACTCCCTACGAGCAGTACTTC. This gives the protein CASSTSIGGTPYEQYF. Filled out from reference TRBV19 and TRBJ2-7, the complete variable domain reads DGGITQSPKYLFRKEGQNVTLSCEQNLNHDAMYWYRQDPGQGLRLIYYSQIVNDFQKGDIAEGYSVSREKKESFPLTVTSAQKNPTAFYLCASSTSIGGTPYEQYFGPGTRLTVT.